This T cell receptor (beta chain) comes out of a study of Graves' ophthalmopathy and Graves' hyperthyroidism (dated by TCRdb to the late 2010s). As for the study more broadly: Peripheral blood samples were taken at the time of initial diagnosis, before any treatment was given. In total, approximately 140 blood samples were TCR-sequenced: approximately 40 ophthalmopathy, 75 hyperthyroidism and approximately 17 hyperthyroidism-to-ophthalmopathy patients. To explore V-J signatures that separate ophthalmopathy from hyperthyroidism, a discovery set of 95 to 100 patients was enrolled, consisting of under 50 with ophthalmopathy and about 60 with stable hyperthyroidism. In a handful of hyperthyroidism patients, the T-cell repertoires found in thyroid tissue were compared with those found in blood. Following sampling, methimazole starting at 30 mg daily was administered to hyperthyroidism patients, and high-dose intravenous methylprednisolone was administered to ophthalmopathy patients. To tell Graves' ophthalmopathy apart from Graves' hyperthyroidism, and to predict which patients would progress to ophthalmopathy, the study relied on TCR beta repertoire signatures. For independent validation, a separate cohort was made up of roughly 19 hyperthyroidism patients plus 17 patients who later progressed from hyperthyroidism to ophthalmopathy. Paper-wide results and their limitations: In validation, the model predicted ophthalmopathy progression with 70.59% sensitivity and about 77% specificity; fewer than 15 predicted patients were CT-confirmed with GO in a median of approximately six months. In cross-validation, the 13-signature model distinguished ophthalmopathy from stable hyperthyroidism with approximately 88% sensitivity and around 81% specificity, and in the test set the corresponding values were around 80% and 75%. Most expanded thyroid clonotypes with frequency above 0.001 were also detected in blood, suggesting blood repertoires may reflect the thyroid immune response. Sample size was not predetermined statistically, and investigators were not blinded to group allocation.

From a lookup of the germline V gene, CDR1 and CDR2 are ENHRY and SYGVKD. Including the terminal cysteine and phenylalanine, the CDR3 comprises 17 residues. Only CDR3 DNA is held: 51 bases, read in frame from base 1. The trim is 0 bases for V and 0 bases for J, with a gap of 9 bases between the germline ends. Ophthalmopathy patients had moderately to severely active disease, Clinical Activity Score of at least 3, NOSPECS grade of at least 4, and disease duration under 3 months. Patients with other autoimmune diseases, uncontrolled infections, pregnancy or lactation were excluded. Diagnosis relied on clinical symptoms, serum thyroxine, TRAb, thyroid ultrasound and orbital computed tomography. Using Ficoll-Paque density gradient centrifugation, PBMCs were isolated from less than 13 ml of fresh peripheral blood. Total RNA was extracted with Trizol reagent and quality-checked on an Agilent 2100 Bioanalyzer.

Many counts were recorded for this clonotype. Which antigen it targets is not known. No much larger clone is present one base from it, and per-base qualities are unavailable. For repertoire sequencing, TCR beta CDR3 regions were amplified from RNA transcripts. A first-round RT-PCR used HTBI primers with the Qiagen OneStep RT-PCR kit, followed by a second-round multiplex PCR, size selection and purification. Libraries were sequenced on an Illumina HiSeq2000 using paired-end 100 bp reads. The paper's processing steps were these. SOAPnuke was used to process the reads, removing any read that contained adapters or uncalled bases, had a mean Phred below 15, or lacked an exact match to the constant primer or identifier. COPE v1.2.5 was used to merge the high-quality paired reads. Each unique nucleotide sequence was defined as a clonotype, and clonotypes were aligned to IMGT TRB V, D and J references with MiTCR v1.1. The analysis was limited to V-J combinations with a frequency above 0.0001, which together covered 99% to 99.2% of repertoires. A TCR clonal expansion and chaos score per V-J combination was defined as the ratio of F50 clonal expansion to chaos observed in the TCRdist matrix. Features were reduced by Welch's t-statistics and random forest to approximately 13 V-J combinations, which fed a naive Bayes classifier. The Morisita-Horn index was used to measure how similar the thyroid and blood repertoires were. Using fastp at Q25 and MiXCR, TCRdb reprocessed the public reads and kept productive beta chains. Each entry is one CDR3 protein sequence, shown with its most common DNA and genes. TCRdb's processing, not the authors', yielded these V and J calls. Recorded for this sample are 200,000 to 300,000 distinct CDR3 sequences; around 45% of them occurred a single time. The ten largest clones add up to approximately 51% of the sample.

The sample comprised peripheral blood. This clonotype originated in an adult man with Graves' ophthalmopathy. Here the chain combines TRBV10-3 and TRBJ2-6; no confident D gene assignment can be made. The DNA sequence is as follows: TGTGCCATCAGTGAGTCGTTAGCTAGCTCTGGGGCCAACGTCCTGACTTTC. Its amino acids are CAISESLASSGANVLTF.